This T cell receptor (beta chain) was recovered during a study of T cell responses to AZD1222 COVID-19 vaccine. Libraries were prepared by immunoSEQ multiplex PCR; TCRdb keeps only in-frame clonotypes and omits some of them. The data show 190,000 or so clones, with around nine tenths seen just once and roughly 25% held by the top ten. The V gene end was trimmed by 1 base and the J gene end by 6 bases; junction bases not matched to a gene: 11. This CDR3 has 16 residues. Germline loops: CDR1 SGHVS, CDR2 FQNEAQ. Sequencing was performed on peripheral blood, taken 28 days after the second AZD1222 dose. The genes are TRBV7-8 and TRBJ1-2, with 7 bases lining up with TRBD1. This TCR came from an adult who received the AZD1222 COVID-19 vaccine. DNA of the CDR3: TGTGCCAGCAGCTTAGTTGCAGGGGGATTGGTAGATGGCTACACCTTC. Protein: CASSLVAGGLVDGYTF.